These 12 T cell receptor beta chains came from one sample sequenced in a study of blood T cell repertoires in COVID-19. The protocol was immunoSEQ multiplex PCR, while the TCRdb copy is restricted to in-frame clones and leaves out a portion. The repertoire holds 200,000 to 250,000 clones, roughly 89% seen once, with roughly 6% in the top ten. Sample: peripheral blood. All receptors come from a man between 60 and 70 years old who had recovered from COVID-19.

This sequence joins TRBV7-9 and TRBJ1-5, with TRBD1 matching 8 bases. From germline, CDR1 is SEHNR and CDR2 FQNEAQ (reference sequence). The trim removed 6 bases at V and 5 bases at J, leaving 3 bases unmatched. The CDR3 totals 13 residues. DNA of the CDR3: TGTGCCAGCAGTGCAGGGGGCGATCAGCCCCAGCATTTT. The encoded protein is CASSAGGDQPQHF.

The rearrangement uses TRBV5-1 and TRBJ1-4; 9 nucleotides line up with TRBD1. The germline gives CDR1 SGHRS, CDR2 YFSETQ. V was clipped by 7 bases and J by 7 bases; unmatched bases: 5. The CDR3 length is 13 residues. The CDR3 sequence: CASGTGISEKLFF. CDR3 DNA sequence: TGCGCCAGCGGGACAGGGATCAGTGAAAAACTGTTTTTT. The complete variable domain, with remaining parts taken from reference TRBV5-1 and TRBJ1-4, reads KAGVTQTPRYLIKTRGQQVTLSCSPISGHRSVSWYQQTPGQGLQFLFEYFSETQRNKGNFPGRFSGRQFSNSRSEMNVSTLELGDSALYLCASGTGISEKLFFGSGTQLSVL.

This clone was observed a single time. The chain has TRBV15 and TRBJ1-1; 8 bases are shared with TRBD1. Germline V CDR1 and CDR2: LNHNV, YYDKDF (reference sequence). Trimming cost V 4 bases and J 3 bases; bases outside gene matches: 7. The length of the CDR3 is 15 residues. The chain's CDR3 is CATSKLDREHTEAFF. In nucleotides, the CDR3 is TGTGCCACCAGCAAACTGGACAGGGAACACACTGAAGCTTTCTTT.

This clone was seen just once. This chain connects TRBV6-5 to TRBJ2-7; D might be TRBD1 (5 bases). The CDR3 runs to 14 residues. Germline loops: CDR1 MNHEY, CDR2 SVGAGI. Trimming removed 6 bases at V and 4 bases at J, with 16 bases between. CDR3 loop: CASRTDSSMYEQYF. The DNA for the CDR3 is TGTGCCAGCAGAACCGACAGCTCTATGTACGAGCAGTACTTC.

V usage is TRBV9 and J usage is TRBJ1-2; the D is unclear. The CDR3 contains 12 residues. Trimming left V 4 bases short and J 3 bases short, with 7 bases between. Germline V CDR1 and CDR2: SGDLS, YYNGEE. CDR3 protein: CASSYRDYGYTF. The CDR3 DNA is TGTGCCAGCAGCTACAGAGACTATGGCTACACCTTC.

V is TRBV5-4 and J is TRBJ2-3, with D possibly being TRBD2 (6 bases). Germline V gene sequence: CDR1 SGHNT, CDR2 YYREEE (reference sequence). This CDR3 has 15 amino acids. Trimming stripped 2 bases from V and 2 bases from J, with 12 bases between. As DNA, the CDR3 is TGTGCCAGCAGCTTTTGGCGGGGACTCACAGATACGCAGTATTTT. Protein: CASSFWRGLTDTQYF.

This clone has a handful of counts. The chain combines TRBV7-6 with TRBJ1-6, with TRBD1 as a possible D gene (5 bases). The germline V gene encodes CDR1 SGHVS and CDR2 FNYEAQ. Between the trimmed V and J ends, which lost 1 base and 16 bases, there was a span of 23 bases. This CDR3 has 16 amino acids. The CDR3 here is CASSLEGGANPGPLHF. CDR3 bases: TGTGCCAGCAGCTTAGAGGGAGGGGCAAATCCGGGCCCTCTCCACTTT.

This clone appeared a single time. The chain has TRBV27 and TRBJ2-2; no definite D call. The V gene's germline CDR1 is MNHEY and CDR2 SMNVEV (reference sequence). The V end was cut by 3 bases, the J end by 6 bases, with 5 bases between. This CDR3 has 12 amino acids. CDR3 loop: CASSFPAGELFF. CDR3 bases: TGTGCCAGCAGTTTCCCCGCCGGGGAGCTGTTTTTT.

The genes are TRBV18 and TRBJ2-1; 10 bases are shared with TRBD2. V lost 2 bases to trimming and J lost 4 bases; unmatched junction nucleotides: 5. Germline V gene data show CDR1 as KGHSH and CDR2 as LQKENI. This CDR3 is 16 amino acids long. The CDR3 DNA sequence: TGTGCCAGCTCACCAGGGCCTAGCGGGGGTTACAATGAGCAGTTCTTC. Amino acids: CASSPGPSGGYNEQFF.

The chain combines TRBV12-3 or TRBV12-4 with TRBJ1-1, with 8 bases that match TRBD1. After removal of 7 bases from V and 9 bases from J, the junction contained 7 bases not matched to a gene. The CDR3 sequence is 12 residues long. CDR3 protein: CASTLQGAKAFF. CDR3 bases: TGTGCCAGCACCTTGCAGGGGGCCAAAGCTTTCTTT.

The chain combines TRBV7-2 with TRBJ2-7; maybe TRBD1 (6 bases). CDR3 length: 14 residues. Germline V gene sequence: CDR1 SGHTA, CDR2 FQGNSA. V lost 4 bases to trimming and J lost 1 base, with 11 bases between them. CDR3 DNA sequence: TGTGCCAGCAGCTCAAACAGGGTTTCCTACGAGCAGTACTTC. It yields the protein CASSSNRVSYEQYF.

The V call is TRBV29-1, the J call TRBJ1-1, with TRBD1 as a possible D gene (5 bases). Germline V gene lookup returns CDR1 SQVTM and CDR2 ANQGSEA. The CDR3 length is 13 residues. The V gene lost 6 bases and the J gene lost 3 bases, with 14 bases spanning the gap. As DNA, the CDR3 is TGCAGCGTCGTACACTGGGGGGACACTGAAGCTTTCTTT. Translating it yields CSVVHWGDTEAFF. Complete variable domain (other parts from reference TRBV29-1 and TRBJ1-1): SAVISQKPSRDICQRGTSLTIQCQVDSQVTMMFWYRQQPGQSLTLIATANQGSEATYESGFVIDKFPISRPNLTFSTLTVSNMSPEDSSIYLCSVVHWGDTEAFFGQGTRLTVV.